Here is one TCR beta chain with its context. These data originate in a study of blood T cells in healthy people across ages. A J-beta primer mix and a sample-barcoded 5' primer were used in a second PCR of roughly 6 to 11 cycles. Each sample yielded at least 2.5 million CDR3-containing paired-end reads. TCRdb re-called the 5' RACE reads through MiXCR, storing one row per CDR3 protein. The sample contains more than 800,000 distinct CDR3 sequences, 29% of which appear only once. Every sample gave at least 5 micrograms of total RNA when it was extracted. The germline CDR1 and CDR2 sequences are MNHEY and SVGAGI. This CDR3 spans 13 amino acids. The V and J ends lost 11 bases and 12 bases, in that order; junction bases with no gene match: 15.

This chain links TRBV6-5 with TRBJ2-1; TRBD2 agrees at 8 bases. The receptor was derived from a woman over 75 in good health. Sequencing input: blood. The DNA for the CDR3 is TGTGCCCGACGTCCCGGGACTAGATTGAGGCAGTTCTTC. This encodes CARRPGTRLRQFF.